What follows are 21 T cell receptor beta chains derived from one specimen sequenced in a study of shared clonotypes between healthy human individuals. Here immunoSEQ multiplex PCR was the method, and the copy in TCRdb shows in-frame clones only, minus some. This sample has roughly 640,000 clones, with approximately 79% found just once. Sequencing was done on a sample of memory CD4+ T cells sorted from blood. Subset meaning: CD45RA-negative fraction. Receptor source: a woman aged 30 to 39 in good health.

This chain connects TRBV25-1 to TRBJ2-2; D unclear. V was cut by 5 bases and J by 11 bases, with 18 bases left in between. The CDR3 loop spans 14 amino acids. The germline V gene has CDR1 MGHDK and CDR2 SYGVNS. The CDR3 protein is CASSPSGSTLELFF. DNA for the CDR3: TGTGCCAGCAGTCCTTCCGGGTCCACCCTTGAGCTGTTTTTT.

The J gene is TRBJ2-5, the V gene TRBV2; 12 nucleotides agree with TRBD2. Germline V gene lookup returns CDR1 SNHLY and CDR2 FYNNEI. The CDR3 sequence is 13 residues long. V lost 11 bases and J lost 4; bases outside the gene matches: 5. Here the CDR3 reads CARTTSGGETQYF. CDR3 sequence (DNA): TGTGCCCGCACGACTAGCGGGGGAGAGACCCAGTACTTC. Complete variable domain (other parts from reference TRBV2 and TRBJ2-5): EPEVTQTPSHQVTQMGQEVILRCVPISNHLYFYWYRQILGQKVEFLVSFYNNEISEKSEIFDDQFSVERPDGSNFTLKIRSTKLEDSAMYFCARTTSGGETQYFGPGTRLLVL.

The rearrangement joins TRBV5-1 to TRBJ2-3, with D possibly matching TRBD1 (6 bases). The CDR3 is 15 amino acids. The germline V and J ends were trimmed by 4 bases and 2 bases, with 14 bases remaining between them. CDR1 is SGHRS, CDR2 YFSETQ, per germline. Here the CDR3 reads CASSETPGVTDTQYF. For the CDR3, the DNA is TGCGCCAGCAGCGAGACTCCAGGGGTCACAGATACGCAGTATTTT. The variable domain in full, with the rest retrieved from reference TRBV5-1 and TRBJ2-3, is KAGVTQTPRYLIKTRGQQVTLSCSPISGHRSVSWYQQTPGQGLQFLFEYFSETQRNKGNFPGRFSGRQFSNSRSEMNVSTLELGDSALYLCASSETPGVTDTQYFGPGTRLTVL.

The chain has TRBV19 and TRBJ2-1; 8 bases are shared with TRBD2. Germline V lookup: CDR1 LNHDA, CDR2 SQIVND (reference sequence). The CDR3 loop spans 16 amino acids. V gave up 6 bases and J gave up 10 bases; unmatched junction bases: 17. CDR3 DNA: TGTGCCAGTAGCGGGACGGGTCTCGGGAGGGCCCGGGAGCAGTTCTTC. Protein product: CASSGTGLGRAREQFF.

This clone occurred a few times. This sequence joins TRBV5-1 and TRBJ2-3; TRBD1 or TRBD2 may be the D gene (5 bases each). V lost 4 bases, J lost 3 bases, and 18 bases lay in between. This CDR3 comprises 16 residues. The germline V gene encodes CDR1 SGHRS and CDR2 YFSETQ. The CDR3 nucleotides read TGCGCCAGCAGCCAAGGGGTTGGAAGGGAGACAGATACGCAGTATTTT. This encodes CASSQGVGRETDTQYF.

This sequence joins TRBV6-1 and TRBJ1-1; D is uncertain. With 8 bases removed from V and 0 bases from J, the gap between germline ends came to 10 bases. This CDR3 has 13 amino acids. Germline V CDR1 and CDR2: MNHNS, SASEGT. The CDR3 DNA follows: TGTGCCAGCGTCCGGCCCATGAACACTGAAGCTTTCTTT. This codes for CASVRPMNTEAFF.

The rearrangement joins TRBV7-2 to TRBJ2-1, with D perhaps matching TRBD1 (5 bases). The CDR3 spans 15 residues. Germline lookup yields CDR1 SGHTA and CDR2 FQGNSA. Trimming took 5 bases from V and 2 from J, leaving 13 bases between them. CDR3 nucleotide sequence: TGTGCCAGCAGCCCGGCTCGGACAACCTACAATGAGCAGTTCTTC. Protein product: CASSPARTTYNEQFF.

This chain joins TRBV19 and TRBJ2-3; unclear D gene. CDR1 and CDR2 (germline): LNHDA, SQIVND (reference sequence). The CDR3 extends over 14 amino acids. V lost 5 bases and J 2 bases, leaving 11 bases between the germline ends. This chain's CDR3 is CASSPRAVTDTQYF. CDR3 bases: TGTGCCAGTAGTCCGCGCGCGGTCACAGATACGCAGTATTTT.

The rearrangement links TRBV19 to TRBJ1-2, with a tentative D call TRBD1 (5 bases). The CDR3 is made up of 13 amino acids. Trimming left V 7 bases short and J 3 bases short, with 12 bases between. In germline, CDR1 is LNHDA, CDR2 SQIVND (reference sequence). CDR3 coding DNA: TGTGCCAGTACCGGGTCAGGGCACTATGGCTACACCTTC. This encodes CASTGSGHYGYTF.

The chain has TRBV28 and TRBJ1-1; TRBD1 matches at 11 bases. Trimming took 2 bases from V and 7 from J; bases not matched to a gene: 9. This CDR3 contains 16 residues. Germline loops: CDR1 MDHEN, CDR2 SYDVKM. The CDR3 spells CASSLIPGTGGVEAFF. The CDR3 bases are TGTGCCAGCAGTTTAATTCCCGGGACAGGGGGTGTTGAAGCTTTCTTT.

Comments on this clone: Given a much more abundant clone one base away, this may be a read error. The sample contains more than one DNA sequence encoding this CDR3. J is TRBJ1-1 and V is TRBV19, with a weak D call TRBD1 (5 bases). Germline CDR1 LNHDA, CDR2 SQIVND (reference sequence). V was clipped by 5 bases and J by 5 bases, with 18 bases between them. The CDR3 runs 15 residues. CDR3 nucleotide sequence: TGTGCCAGTAGTCCGACCGGGACGGTAAATACTGAAGCTTTCTTT. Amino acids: CASSPTGTVNTEAFF.

In DNA form, the CDR3 reads TGCGCCAGCCCGGCGGGGGCTGAGGAGCAGTTCTTC. Translated, it gives CASPAGAEEQFF. This chain connects TRBV4-1 to TRBJ2-1, with D maybe TRBD2 (7 bases). Trimming stripped 8 bases from V and 10 bases from J, with 15 bases between. Germline CDR1 is MGHRA and CDR2 is YSYEKL. This CDR3 has 12 residues.

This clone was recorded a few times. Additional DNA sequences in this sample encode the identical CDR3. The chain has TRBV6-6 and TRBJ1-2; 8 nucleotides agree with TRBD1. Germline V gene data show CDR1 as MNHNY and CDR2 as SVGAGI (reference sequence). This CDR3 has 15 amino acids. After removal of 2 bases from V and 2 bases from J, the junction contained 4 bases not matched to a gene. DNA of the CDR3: TGTGCCAGCAGTTACGGAGACAGGGGAAACTATGGCTACACCTTC. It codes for CASSYGDRGNYGYTF.

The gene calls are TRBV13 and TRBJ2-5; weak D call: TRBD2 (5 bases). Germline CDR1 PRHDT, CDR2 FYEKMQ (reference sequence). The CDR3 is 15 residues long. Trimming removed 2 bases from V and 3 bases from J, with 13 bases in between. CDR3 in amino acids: CASSLSSGSKETQYF. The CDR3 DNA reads TGTGCCAGCAGCTTAAGTTCTGGGAGTAAAGAGACCCAGTACTTC.

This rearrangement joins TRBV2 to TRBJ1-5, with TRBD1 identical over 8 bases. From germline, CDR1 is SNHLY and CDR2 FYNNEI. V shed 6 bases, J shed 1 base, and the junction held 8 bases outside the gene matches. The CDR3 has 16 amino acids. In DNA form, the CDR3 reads TGTGCCAGCAGCTTGTATGGACAGGGCAGCAATCAGCCCCAGCATTTT. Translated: CASSLYGQGSNQPQHF. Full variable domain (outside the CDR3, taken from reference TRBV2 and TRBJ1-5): EPEVTQTPSHQVTQMGQEVILRCVPISNHLYFYWYRQILGQKVEFLVSFYNNEISEKSEIFDDQFSVERPDGSNFTLKIRSTKLEDSAMYFCASSLYGQGSNQPQHFGDGTRLSIL.

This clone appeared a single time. The CDR3 spells CASNPWGTAGVGTDTQYF. The CDR3 region has the DNA TGTGCCAGTAACCCCTGGGGGACAGCGGGAGTAGGGACAGATACGCAGTATTTT. The rearrangement links TRBV19 to TRBJ2-3; TRBD2 might be the D (8 bases). Germline assignment: CDR1 LNHDA and CDR2 SQIVND (reference sequence). Trimming shortened V by 7 bases and J by 3 bases, and 26 bases separated the two germline ends. There are 18 residues in the CDR3. The whole variable domain, remainder taken from reference TRBV19 and TRBJ2-3, is DGGITQSPKYLFRKEGQNVTLSCEQNLNHDAMYWYRQDPGQGLRLIYYSQIVNDFQKGDIAEGYSVSREKKESFPLTVTSAQKNPTAFYLCASNPWGTAGVGTDTQYFGPGTRLTVL.

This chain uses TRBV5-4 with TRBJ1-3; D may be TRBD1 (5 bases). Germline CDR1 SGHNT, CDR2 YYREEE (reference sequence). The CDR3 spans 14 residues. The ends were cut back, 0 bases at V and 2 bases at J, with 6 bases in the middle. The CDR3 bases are TGTGCCAGCAGCTTGGCCAGGGCTGGAAACACCATATATTTT. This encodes CASSLARAGNTIYF.

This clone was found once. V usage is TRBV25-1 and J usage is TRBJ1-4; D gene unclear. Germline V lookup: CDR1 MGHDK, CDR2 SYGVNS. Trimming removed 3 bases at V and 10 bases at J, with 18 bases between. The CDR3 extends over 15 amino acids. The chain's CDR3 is CASSDHQGLPGKLFF. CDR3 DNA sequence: TGTGCCAGCAGTGACCATCAAGGATTGCCTGGAAAACTGTTTTTT.

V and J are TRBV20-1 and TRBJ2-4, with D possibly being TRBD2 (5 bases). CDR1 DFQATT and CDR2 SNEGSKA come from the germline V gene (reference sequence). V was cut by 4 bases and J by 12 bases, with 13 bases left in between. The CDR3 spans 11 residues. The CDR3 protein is CSATKGDTQYF. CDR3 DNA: TGCAGTGCTACGAAGGGAGACACTCAGTACTTC.

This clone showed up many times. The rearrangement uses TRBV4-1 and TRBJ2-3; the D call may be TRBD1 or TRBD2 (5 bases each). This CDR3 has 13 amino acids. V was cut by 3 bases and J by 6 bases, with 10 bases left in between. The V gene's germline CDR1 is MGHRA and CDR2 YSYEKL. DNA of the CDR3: TGCGCCAGCAGCCAGGGGGTCCGGGATACGCAGTATTTT. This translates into CASSQGVRDTQYF.

The CDR3 loop reads CASSYHTGLQGGGYTF. DNA of the CDR3: TGTGCCAGCAGTTACCACACTGGTTTGCAGGGGGGTGGCTACACCTTC. The chain recombines TRBV6-5 with TRBJ1-2; 7 bases align to TRBD1. Trimming at V came to 2 bases and at J to 7 bases, leaving 13 bases not matched to a gene. Germline V gives CDR1 MNHEY, CDR2 SVGAGI. The CDR3 loop spans 16 amino acids.